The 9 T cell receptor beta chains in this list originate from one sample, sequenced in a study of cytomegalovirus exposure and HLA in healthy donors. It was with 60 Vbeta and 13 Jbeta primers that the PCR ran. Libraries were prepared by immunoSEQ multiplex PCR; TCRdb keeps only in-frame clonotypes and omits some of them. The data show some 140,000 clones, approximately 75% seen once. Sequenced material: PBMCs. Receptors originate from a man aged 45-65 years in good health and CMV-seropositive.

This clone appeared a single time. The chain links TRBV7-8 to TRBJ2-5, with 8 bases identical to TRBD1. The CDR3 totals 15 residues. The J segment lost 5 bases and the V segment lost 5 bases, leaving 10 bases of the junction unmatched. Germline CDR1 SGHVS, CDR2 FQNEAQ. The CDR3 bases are TGTGCCAGCAGCCCGCGGACAGGGATATGGGAGACCCAGTACTTC. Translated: CASSPRTGIWETQYF.

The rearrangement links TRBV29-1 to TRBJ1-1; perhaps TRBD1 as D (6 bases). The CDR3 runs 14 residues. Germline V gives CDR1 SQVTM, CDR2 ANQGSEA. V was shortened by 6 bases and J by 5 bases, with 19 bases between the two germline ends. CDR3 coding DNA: TGCAGCGTGAGGGAACAGGGAGACGGAACTGAAGCTTTCTTT. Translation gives CSVREQGDGTEAFF.

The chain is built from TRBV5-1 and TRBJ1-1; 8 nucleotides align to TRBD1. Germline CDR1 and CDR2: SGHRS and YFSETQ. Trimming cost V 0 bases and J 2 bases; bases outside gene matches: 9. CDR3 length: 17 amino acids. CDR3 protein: CASSLVARGRGNTEAFF. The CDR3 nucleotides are TGCGCCAGCAGCTTGGTGGCCAGGGGGCGCGGAAACACTGAAGCTTTCTTT. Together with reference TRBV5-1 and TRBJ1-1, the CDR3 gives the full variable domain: KAGVTQTPRYLIKTRGQQVTLSCSPISGHRSVSWYQQTPGQGLQFLFEYFSETQRNKGNFPGRFSGRQFSNSRSEMNVSTLELGDSALYLCASSLVARGRGNTEAFFGQGTRLTVV.

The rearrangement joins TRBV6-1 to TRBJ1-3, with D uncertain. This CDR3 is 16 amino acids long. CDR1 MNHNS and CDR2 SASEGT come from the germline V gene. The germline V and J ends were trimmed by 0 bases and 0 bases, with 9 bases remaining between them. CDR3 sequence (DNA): TGTGCCAGCAGTGAAGCTGGGCGTATCTCTGGAAACACCATATATTTT. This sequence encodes CASSEAGRISGNTIYF.

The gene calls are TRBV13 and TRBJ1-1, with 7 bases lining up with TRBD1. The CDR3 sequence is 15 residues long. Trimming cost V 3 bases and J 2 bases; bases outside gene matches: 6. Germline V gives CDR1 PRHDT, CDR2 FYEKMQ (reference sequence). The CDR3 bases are TGTGCCAGCAGCTTCGACAGGGCCCTAAACACTGAAGCTTTCTTT. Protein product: CASSFDRALNTEAFF.

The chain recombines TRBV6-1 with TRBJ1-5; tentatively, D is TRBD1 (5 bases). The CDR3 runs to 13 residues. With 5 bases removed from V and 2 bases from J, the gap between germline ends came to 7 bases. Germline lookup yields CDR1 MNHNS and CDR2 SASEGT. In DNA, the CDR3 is TGTGCCAGCAGTCTACAGGGCAATCAGCCCCAGCATTTT. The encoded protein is CASSLQGNQPQHF.

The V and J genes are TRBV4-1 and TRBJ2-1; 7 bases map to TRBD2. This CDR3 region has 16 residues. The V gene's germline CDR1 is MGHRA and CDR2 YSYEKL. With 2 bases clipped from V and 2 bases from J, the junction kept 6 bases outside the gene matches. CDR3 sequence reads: CASSQLKGRAYNEQFF. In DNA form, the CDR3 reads TGCGCCAGCAGCCAACTTAAAGGGAGGGCCTACAATGAGCAGTTCTTC.

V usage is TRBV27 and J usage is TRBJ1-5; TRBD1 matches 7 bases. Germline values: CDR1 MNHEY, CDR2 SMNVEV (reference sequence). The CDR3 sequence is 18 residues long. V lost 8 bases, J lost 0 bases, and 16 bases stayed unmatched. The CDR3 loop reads CASRASKGQTYSNQPQHF. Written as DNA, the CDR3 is TGTGCCAGCCGCGCCTCCAAGGGACAGACCTATAGCAATCAGCCCCAGCATTTT.

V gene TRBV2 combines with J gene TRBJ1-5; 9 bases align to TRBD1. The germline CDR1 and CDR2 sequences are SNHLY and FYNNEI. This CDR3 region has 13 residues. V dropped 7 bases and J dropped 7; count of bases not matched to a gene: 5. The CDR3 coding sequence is TGTGCCAGCAACCGGGACAGGGACCAGCCCCAGCATTTT. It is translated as CASNRDRDQPQHF.